Here is one T cell receptor beta chain with its context. Its antigen is unidentified. This sample is drawn from a study of cytomegalovirus exposure and HLA in healthy donors. General study points: Most TCR sequences were rare, but some public TCRs occurred in many donors. Certain indistinguishable V segments, among them TRBV6-2 and TRBV6-3, were excluded.

In the PCR, 60 Vbeta and 13 Jbeta primers were used. The method was immunoSEQ multiplex PCR; TCRdb's version includes in-frame clones alone and lacks a portion of them. Counted here are about 130,000 clones, around four fifths occurring once; the ten biggest clones make up less than 2.5%. The V gene's germline CDR1 is MNHEY and CDR2 SVGAGI. Trimming removed 2 bases from V and 8 bases from J, with 15 bases in between. The CDR3 length is 14 residues. Sequenced sample: PBMCs. The rearrangement uses TRBV6-5 and TRBJ1-1, with a tentative D call TRBD1 (6 bases). The clonotype was recovered from a woman between 40 and 50 years old in good health and CMV-seropositive. The CDR3: CASSYDTGKPEAFF. DNA for the CDR3: TGTGCCAGCAGTTACGACACAGGGAAACCCGAAGCTTTCTTT.